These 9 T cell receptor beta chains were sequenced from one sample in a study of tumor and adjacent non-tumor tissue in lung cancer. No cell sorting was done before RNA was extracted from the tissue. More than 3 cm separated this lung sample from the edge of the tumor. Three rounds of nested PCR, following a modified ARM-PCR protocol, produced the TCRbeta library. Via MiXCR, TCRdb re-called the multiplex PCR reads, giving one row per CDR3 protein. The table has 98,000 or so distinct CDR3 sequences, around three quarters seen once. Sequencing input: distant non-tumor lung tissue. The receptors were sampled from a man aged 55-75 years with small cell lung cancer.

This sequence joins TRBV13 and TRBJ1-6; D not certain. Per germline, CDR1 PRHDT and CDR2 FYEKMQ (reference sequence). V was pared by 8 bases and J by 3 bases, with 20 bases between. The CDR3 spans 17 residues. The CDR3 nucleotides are TGTGCCAGCGGCCAAAACGACGGAAGCCTCTATAATTCACCCCTCCACTTT. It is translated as CASGQNDGSLYNSPLHF.

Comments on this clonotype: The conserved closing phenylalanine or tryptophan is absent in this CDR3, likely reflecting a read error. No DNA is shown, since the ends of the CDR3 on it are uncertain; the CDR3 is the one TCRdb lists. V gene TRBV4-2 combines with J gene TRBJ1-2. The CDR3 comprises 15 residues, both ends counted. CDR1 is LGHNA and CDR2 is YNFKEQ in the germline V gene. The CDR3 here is CASSQSLHGLLSNTL.

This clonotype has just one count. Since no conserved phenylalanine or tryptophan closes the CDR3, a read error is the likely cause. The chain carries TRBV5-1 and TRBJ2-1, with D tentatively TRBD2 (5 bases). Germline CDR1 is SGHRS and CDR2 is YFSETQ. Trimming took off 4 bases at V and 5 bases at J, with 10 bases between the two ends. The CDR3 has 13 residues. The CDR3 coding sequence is TGCGCCAGCAGCCCAGCGGTTCACAATGAGCAGTTCTTA. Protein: CASSPAVHNEQFL.

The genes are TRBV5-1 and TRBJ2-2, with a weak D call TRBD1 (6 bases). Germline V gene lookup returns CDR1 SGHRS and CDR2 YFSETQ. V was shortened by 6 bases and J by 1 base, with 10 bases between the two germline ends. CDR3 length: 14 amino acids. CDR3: CASKGTQNTGELFF. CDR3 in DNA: TGCGCCAGCAAAGGGACACAGAACACCGGGGAGCTGTTTTTT.

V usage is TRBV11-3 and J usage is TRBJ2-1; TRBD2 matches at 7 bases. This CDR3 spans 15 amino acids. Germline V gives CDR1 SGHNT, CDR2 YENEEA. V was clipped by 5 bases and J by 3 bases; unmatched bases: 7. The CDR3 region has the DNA TGTGCCAGCAGCCAGAGTGGACTAGTCTACAATGAGCAGTTCTTC. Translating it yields CASSQSGLVYNEQFF.

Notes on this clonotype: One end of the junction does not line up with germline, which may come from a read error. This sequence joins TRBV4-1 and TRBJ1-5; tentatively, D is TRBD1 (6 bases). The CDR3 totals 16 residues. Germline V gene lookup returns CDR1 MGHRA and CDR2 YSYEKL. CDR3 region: CASSQDGLGGLEPKHF. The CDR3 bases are TGCGCCAGCAGTCAAGACGGTCTGGGGGGGCTTGAGCCCAAGCATTTT.

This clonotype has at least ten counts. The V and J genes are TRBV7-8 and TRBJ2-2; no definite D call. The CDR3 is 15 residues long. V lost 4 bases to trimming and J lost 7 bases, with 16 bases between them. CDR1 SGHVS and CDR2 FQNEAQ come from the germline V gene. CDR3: CASSYRRPGDGELFF. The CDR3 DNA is TGTGCCAGCAGCTACAGAAGACCTGGGGACGGGGAGCTGTTTTTT. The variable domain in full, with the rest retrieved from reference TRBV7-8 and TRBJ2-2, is GAGVSQSPRYKVAKRGQDVALRCDPISGHVSLFWYQQALGQGPEFLTYFQNEAQLDKSGLPSDRFFAERPEGSVSTLKIQRTQQEDSAVYLCASSYRRPGDGELFFGEGSRLTVL.

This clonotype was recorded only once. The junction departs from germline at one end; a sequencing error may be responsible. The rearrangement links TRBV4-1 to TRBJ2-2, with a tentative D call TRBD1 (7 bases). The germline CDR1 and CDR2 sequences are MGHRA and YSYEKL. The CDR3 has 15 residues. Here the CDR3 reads CDSSGRGAYTGKLFF. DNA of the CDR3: TGCGACAGCAGCGGCAGGGGGGCCTATACCGGGAAGCTGTTTTTT.

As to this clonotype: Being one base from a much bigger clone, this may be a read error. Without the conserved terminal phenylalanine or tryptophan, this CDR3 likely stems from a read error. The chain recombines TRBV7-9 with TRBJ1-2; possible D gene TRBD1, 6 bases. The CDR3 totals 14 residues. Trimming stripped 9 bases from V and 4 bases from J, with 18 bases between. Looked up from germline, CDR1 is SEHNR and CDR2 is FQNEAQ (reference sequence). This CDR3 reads CASGGPPGFYGYTL. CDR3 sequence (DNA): TGTGCCAGTGGGGGGCCGCCAGGGTTCTATGGCTACACCTTA.